One sample yielded the 4 T cell receptor beta chains listed below, sequenced in a study of human T cells and chemical hapten exposure. Described time point: patch test 1, 2 weeks after DPC sensitization. Indicated treatment: therapeutic diphenylcyclopropenone sensitization with weekly scalp DPC. TCRdb passed the RACE reads through MiXCR, listing each CDR3 protein once. This table holds about 120,000 distinct CDR3 sequences, roughly 13% found once. The sample here was whole blood, taken in connection with sensitization to the hapten diphenylcyclopropenone (DPC). Source of these receptors: a man between 18 and 29 years old with alopecia areata. Some clones in this sample may be carry-over from other donors' samples.

This clonotype has more than one count but fewer than ten. The chain combines TRBV19 with TRBJ1-6, with D perhaps TRBD1 (5 bases). This CDR3 contains 17 residues. The germline V and J ends were trimmed by 7 bases and 6 bases, with 22 bases remaining between them. The V gene's germline CDR1 is LNHDA and CDR2 SQIVND (reference sequence). CDR3 DNA: TGTGCCAGTACTGGGGGAGCAGCGTCTTTACCTAATTCACCCCTCCACTTT. It yields the protein CASTGGAASLPNSPLHF.

There are many counts of this clonotype. The J gene is TRBJ2-1, the V gene TRBV7-2, with TRBD1 matching over 7 bases. J gave up 2 bases and V 5 bases, and 9 bases lay outside the gene matches. The CDR3 length is 16 residues. Germline CDR1 is SGHTA and CDR2 is FQGNSA. CDR3 in amino acids: CASSHPGTDTYNEQFF. DNA for the CDR3: TGTGCCAGCAGCCACCCCGGGACAGACACCTACAATGAGCAGTTCTTC.

The DNA for the CDR3 is TGTGCCAGCAGCCAAGCCCTAGACCAAGAGACCCAGTACTTC. Encoded protein: CASSQALDQETQYF. J is TRBJ2-5 and V is TRBV3-1; no reliable D call. This CDR3 contains 14 residues. Trimming removed 1 base at V and 0 bases at J, with 6 bases between. The germline V gene has CDR1 LGHDT and CDR2 YNNKEL (reference sequence).

In its sample, this clonotype was seen a few times. This chain uses TRBV7-3 with TRBJ2-5; 9 bases fit TRBD1. The CDR3 length is 14 residues. The germline CDR1 and CDR2 sequences are SGHTA and FQGTGA. V was pared by 3 bases and J by 4 bases, with 3 bases of the junction left unmatched. The CDR3 is CASSFTGGGETQYF. The CDR3 DNA sequence: TGTGCCAGCAGCTTCACAGGGGGCGGAGAGACCCAGTACTTC.